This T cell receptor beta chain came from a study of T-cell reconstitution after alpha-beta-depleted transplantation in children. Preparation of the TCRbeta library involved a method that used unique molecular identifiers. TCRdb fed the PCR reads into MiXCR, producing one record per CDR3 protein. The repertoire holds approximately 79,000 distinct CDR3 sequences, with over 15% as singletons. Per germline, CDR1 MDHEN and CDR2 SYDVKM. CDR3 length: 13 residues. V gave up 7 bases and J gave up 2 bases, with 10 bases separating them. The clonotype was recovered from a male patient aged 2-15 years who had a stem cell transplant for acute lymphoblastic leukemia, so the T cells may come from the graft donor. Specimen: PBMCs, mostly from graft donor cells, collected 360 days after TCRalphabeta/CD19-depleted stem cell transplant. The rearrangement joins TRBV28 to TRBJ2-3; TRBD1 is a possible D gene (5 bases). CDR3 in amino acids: CASNSRVTDTQYF. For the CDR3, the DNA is TGTGCCAGCAATTCCAGGGTCACAGATACGCAGTATTTT.